The source of this TCR beta chain is a study of OX40 agonist ivuxolimab in advanced cancers. At the level of the whole study: Ivuxolimab, which targeted the costimulatory receptor OX40 (CD134), was an agonistic, fully human IgG2 monoclonal antibody. Intravenous ivuxolimab was administered to patients every 2 weeks at six dose levels: 0.01, 0.1, 0.3, 1.5, 3 and 10 mg/kg. Prior anti-PD-1, anti-PD-L1 or anti-CTLA-4 therapy was permitted, and checkpoint inhibitors had been received by roughly 42% of dose-escalation patients. The point of sequencing TCRbeta in the periphery was to test whether ivuxolimab changed TCR sequence diversity and drove clonal T-cell expansion. Of the approximately 50 dose-escalation patients, hepatocellular carcinoma was present in 19, melanoma in roughly 15, renal cell carcinoma in 9 and head and neck cancer in 9. In the dose-escalation cohort, 82.7% of patients were male, and the mean age was 60 years with a range of about 20 to 90. Partial responses occurred in three dose-escalation patients: two with cutaneous melanoma and one with hepatocellular carcinoma. The paper describes the monotherapy dose-escalation part (N = 52 patients) of the phase I trial of ivuxolimab.

Patients with autoimmune disease history or receiving systemic immunosuppression were excluded from the trial. Peripheral blood for TCR sequencing was drawn from every dose cohort at baseline, at cycle 4 day 1 and at cycle 7 day 1. Samples were obtained from an open-label, multicenter, first-in-human phase I dose-escalation trial of ivuxolimab. Adults with locally advanced or metastatic melanoma, renal cell carcinoma, hepatocellular carcinoma or head and neck squamous cell carcinoma were enrolled in the trial. Before TCR sequencing, CD4+ T cells and CD8+ T cells were sorted from peripheral blood as separate populations. With respect to this clone: What antigen it recognizes has not been identified. Base qualities are missing; no much larger clone stands one base away.

The germline V gene gives CDR1 as MDHEN and CDR2 as SYDVKM. Its CDR3 holds 15 amino acids, cysteine through phenylalanine. Left in the record is the CDR3 DNA by itself, 45 bases read in frame from the first base. Here V drops 6 bases and J drops 0 bases, and the junction holds 8 bases not matched to any gene. Genomic DNA was extracted from sorted cells for sequencing of the TCRbeta CDR3 region. The immunoSEQ Assay was used for sequencing of TCRbeta CDR3 regions. TCRdb retrieved this table from immuneACCESS and kept in-frame rearrangements only. Not all clones are present; in checked studies, unresolved V genes account for under half, and no reason is known for the remainder. The sample yields 60,000 to 65,000 clones; about 89% were counted once. The top ten clonotypes cover about 5.6% of the sample. Points the paper makes about the study in general: After ivuxolimab, CD8+ T cells had more expanded clones than CD4+ T cells on average. At doses from 0.1 to 3.0 mg/kg, clonal expansion was seen in both CD4+ and CD8+ blood T cells between baseline and week 6. In the 0.1-3.0 mg/kg groups, partial responders were among the patients with the lowest normalized peripheral clonal expansion, particularly in CD8+ T cells. Low levels of normalized T-cell clonal expansion were also seen in some nonresponding patients. Antigen specificity was not determined for the clonally expanded peripheral T cells.

Here the sequenced sample was CD4+ or CD8+ T cells sorted from blood, taken in a trial of the OX40 agonist ivuxolimab. The rearrangement joined TRBV28 to TRBJ2-7, with 7 bases matching TRBD1. The clonotype comes from an adult with an advanced solid tumor such as melanoma, head and neck, liver or kidney cancer. The DNA sequence is as follows: TGTGCCAGCAGATTCCCGACAGGGAGCTCCTACGAGCAGTACTTC. Protein translation: CASRFPTGSSYEQYF.